This TCR beta chain appears in the sequencing data of a study of post-analysis software for immune sequencing data. In the study overall: Multiple sclerosis in the patients followed relapsing-remitting, secondary progressive and progressive-relapsing courses.

Carried by the TCR beta cDNA libraries were unique molecular identifiers. Yield was roughly 500,000 cDNA molecules from roughly 0.93 to 9.6 million T cells. TCRdb recomputed calls from the PCR reads with MiXCR, one row per CDR3 protein. The sample lists 170,000 or so distinct CDR3 sequences; approximately 28% were seen once. This clonotype was seen a few times. Its target is unknown. This CDR3 comprises 15 residues. The germline CDR1 and CDR2 sequences are MGHRA and YSYEKL. Trimming removed 0 bases from V and 10 bases from J; junction bases left unmatched: 11. General study points: F measure showed strong co-clustering of same-batch samples. Comparison of patients with controls showed about 5 TRBV segments more frequent in patients, TRBV5-6, TRBV5-1 and TRBV20-1 among them. A significant reduction in normalized Chao1 diversity was observed in multiple sclerosis patients versus controls.

The clonotype originates from a girl between 10 and 17 years old with multiple sclerosis. Sequenced material: blood. The chain carries TRBV4-1 and TRBJ1-1, with TRBD1 matching over 7 bases. This CDR3 reads CASSQELNRGIGAFF. CDR3 nucleotide sequence: TGCGCCAGCAGCCAAGAGTTGAACAGGGGAATCGGAGCTTTCTTT.